The 8 T cell receptor beta chains below come from one sample, sequenced in a study of OX40 agonist ivuxolimab in advanced cancers. Clones were sequenced by immunoSEQ multiplex PCR, and TCRdb holds only the in-frame ones, with some missing. The data hold some 80,000 clones, with about 89% observed a single time. Source: CD4+ or CD8+ T cells sorted from blood, taken in a trial of the OX40 agonist ivuxolimab. Every receptor here comes from an adult with an advanced solid tumor such as melanoma, head and neck, liver or kidney cancer.

The chain is built from TRBV9 and TRBJ1-2; tentatively, D is TRBD1 (6 bases). Germline V gene data show CDR1 as SGDLS and CDR2 as YYNGEE. The CDR3 loop spans 12 amino acids. The V end lost 0 bases, the J end lost 7 bases, and 7 bases lay between the germline ends. The CDR3 DNA reads as TGTGCCAGCAGCGTAGGACAGGCTGGCTACACCTTC. It specifies CASSVGQAGYTF. Complete variable domain (other parts from reference TRBV9 and TRBJ1-2): DSGVTQTPKHLITATGQRVTLRCSPRSGDLSVYWYQQSLDQGLQFLIQYYNGEERAKGNILERFSAQQFPDLHSELNLSSLELGDSALYFCASSVGQAGYTFGSGTRLTVV.

The V call is TRBV29-1, the J call TRBJ2-1, with 7 bases lining up with TRBD1. CDR3 length equals 13 residues. CDR1 is SQVTM and CDR2 is ANQGSEA in the germline V gene. The ends lost 7 bases at V and 9 bases at J; junction bases unmatched: 12. The CDR3 nucleotides are TGCAGCGGCGAGACAGGGCTGGCGGGTGAGCAGTTCTTC. It is translated as CSGETGLAGEQFF.

This clone showed up just once. The V call is TRBV7-9, the J call TRBJ2-5; D is ambiguous. V shed 0 bases and J shed 4 bases, with 9 bases lying between them. Germline V gene sequence: CDR1 SEHNR, CDR2 FQNEAQ (reference sequence). The CDR3 extends over 14 amino acids. CDR3 nucleotide sequence: TGTGCCAGCAGCTTAGCAGGGTTCGGAGAGACCCAGTACTTC. Translated, it gives CASSLAGFGETQYF.

The chain couples TRBV27 to TRBJ2-5; weak D call: TRBD2 (6 bases). CDR1 MNHEY and CDR2 SMNVEV come from the germline V gene (reference sequence). This CDR3 spans 15 amino acids. Trimming stripped 5 bases from V and 7 bases from J, with 20 bases between. This chain's CDR3 is CASSPAGLRDGTQYF. The CDR3 DNA sequence: TGTGCCAGCAGTCCCGCGGGACTCCGGGACGGGACCCAGTACTTC.

V gene TRBV7-9 combines with J gene TRBJ2-1; 8 bases match TRBD2. The ends lost 7 bases at V and 13 bases at J; junction bases unmatched: 12. Germline V gives CDR1 SEHNR, CDR2 FQNEAQ (reference sequence). This CDR3 comprises 13 residues. CDR3 in amino acids: CASNERELGLQFF. The DNA of the CDR3 is TGTGCCAGCAACGAGCGGGAGTTAGGACTCCAGTTCTTC.

The V and J genes are TRBV4-2 and TRBJ2-7; a weak D match, TRBD2 (6 bases). Trimming pared 4 bases from V and 3 bases from J, leaving 16 bases between. In germline, CDR1 is LGHNA, CDR2 YNFKEQ. There are 15 residues in the CDR3. The chain's CDR3 is CASSRGEVGDYEQYF. The CDR3 coding sequence is TGTGCCAGCAGCCGGGGGGAAGTCGGAGACTACGAGCAGTACTTC.

The rearrangement links TRBV5-1 to TRBJ2-1, with 12 bases lining up with TRBD2. This CDR3 is built from 15 residues. Trimming at V came to 4 bases and at J to 7 bases, leaving 6 bases not matched to a gene. Germline CDR1 is SGHRS and CDR2 is YFSETQ. Written as DNA, the CDR3 is TGCGCCAGCAGCCCACTAGCGGGAGGCGCTAATGAGCAGTTCTTC. Its protein is CASSPLAGGANEQFF.

This clone was seen a handful of times. The chain has TRBV6-1 and TRBJ1-5, with D maybe TRBD1 (5 bases). CDR1 MNHNS and CDR2 SASEGT come from the germline V gene. Trimming left V 2 bases short and J 3 bases short, with 8 bases between. The CDR3 has 14 residues. CDR3 sequence reads: CASSESGINQPQHF. In DNA, the CDR3 is TGTGCCAGCAGTGAATCAGGGATCAATCAGCCCCAGCATTTT.